This T cell receptor (beta chain) was identified during a study of shared clonotypes between healthy human individuals (dated by TCRdb to the early 2020s). Background on the whole study: Three men and two women, aged 18 to 49 years, made up the cohort. Per donor, leukapheresis produced somewhere between about 0.9 and 9.5 billion PBMCs. To increase sequencing depth and limit assay-specific biases, TCR repertoire library preparation and sequencing were carried out by different laboratories using diverse techniques. To estimate repertoire size and how much clonotype sharing occurs between individuals, the study deeply sequenced the blood TCR repertoires of about 5 healthy adults. Per donor, three plates each were used for CD4 naive and CD4 memory, two for CD8 naive, and one for CD8 memory.

With respect to this clone: Its antigen is still unknown. No base-level quality is on record; no much larger clone is a single base apart.

Using the deep immunoSEQ assay, TCR CDR3 regions were amplified from genomic DNA by multiplex PCR. Extracted genomic DNA from each cell subset was distributed evenly across all wells of several immunoSEQ 96-well plates, and each plate was treated as a replicate. For sorted subsets, roughly 200 ng of genomic DNA, equivalent to 25,000 to 30,000 T cell genomes, went into each replicate PCR. Purified libraries were quantified with a Qubit 3.0 fluorometer, sized on a Bioanalyzer 2100, and re-quantified with the KAPA Library Quantification kit. Every immunoSEQ 96-well plate was sequenced on a dedicated single-read 150-cycle Illumina NextSeq 550 flow cell. The authors' pipeline ran thus. Because only junctional sequences without quality scores were contained in the immunoSEQ output, filtering matching that applied to full-length reads could not be performed. Sequences were annotated with PyIR, a Python wrapper for IgBLAST v1.9, and V/J genes and CDR3 were assigned using IMGT germline references. Reads with weak V/J assignments (E-value above 1e-6), missing CDR3, stop codons, out-of-frame junctions, or ambiguous translated residues were removed. A V3J clonotype was defined by an identical inferred V gene, J gene, and CDR3 amino acid sequence. Percentage overlap between repertoires was computed as shared unique clonotypes divided by the size of the smaller repertoire. Repertoire richness was assessed with RTK rarefaction, the Chao1 estimator, and Recon v2.1 estimates of unobserved clonotypes. Generation probabilities for all TCRbeta clonotypes obtained by the gDNA method from a handful of donors were computed using OLGA. Not all clones reach the TCRdb copy of this immuneACCESS table, which keeps in-frame sequences only. Checked studies attribute under half of the gap to unresolved V genes and leave the rest unexplained. Clone size and the V and J calls come from that table; the DNA yielded D and trimming. This sample has about 1.5 million clones in its table, and approximately 97% of those were observed once. The biggest ten clones account for approximately 1.1% of the sample.

On the study overall, not on this receptor specifically: Across a handful of donors, roughly 5% of naive CD4, roughly 3.5% of naive CD8, under 2.5% of memory CD4, and around 0.4% of memory CD8 clonotypes were shared. Sampling was restricted to blood, and TCR repertoires in tissues likely differ from the TCR repertoires found in blood. Rarefaction of sorted-subset datasets indicated incomplete sequencing despite the large sequencing depth. The genetic and exposure-history diversity represented was limited by the small number of donors. Naive subsets generally had larger estimated clonotype richness than memory subsets did. Clonotypes shared by all four sorted-subset donors showed higher generation probabilities than non-shared clonotypes. Pairwise subsampling indicated that sequencing depth was expected to affect the degree of clonotype sharing among donors.

Donors were healthy HIV-negative adults with no recently reported acute infections or vaccinations. Every donor was a Caucasian adult living in Nashville, Tennessee, USA. CD4+ T cells were enriched through magnetic negative selection, after which naive cells were positively selected on CD45RA and the remaining negative fraction served as the memory subset. After blood collection by leukapheresis, PBMCs were isolated using Ficoll-Histopaque density gradient centrifugation and then cryopreserved in the vapor phase of liquid nitrogen. Purity and quantity of every magnetically sorted T cell population were checked by analytical flow cytometry. Genomic DNA was isolated from every sorted fraction and measured by UV absorbance on a Nanodrop 2000c. From the germline V gene (reference sequence), CDR1 is MNHEY and CDR2 is SMNVEV. Relative to germline, V is missing 5 bases and J is missing 2 bases, with 10 bases of the junction outside any gene match. The CDR3 contains 17 residues, cysteine and phenylalanine counted. The DNA shown is the 51-base CDR3, in frame from base 1.

The chain is encoded by TRBV27 joined to TRBJ1-4; TRBD1 lines up with 8 middle nucleotides. Sequenced material: naive CD4+ T cells sorted from blood. The cell subset or site label corresponds to: CD45RA+ positively selected. This sequence was found in a man aged 30 to 39 in good health. The sequenced DNA is TGTGCCAGCAGTAACAGGGGGTGGTATCAGACTAATGAAAAACTGTTTTTT. Its translation reads: CASSNRGWYQTNEKLFF.